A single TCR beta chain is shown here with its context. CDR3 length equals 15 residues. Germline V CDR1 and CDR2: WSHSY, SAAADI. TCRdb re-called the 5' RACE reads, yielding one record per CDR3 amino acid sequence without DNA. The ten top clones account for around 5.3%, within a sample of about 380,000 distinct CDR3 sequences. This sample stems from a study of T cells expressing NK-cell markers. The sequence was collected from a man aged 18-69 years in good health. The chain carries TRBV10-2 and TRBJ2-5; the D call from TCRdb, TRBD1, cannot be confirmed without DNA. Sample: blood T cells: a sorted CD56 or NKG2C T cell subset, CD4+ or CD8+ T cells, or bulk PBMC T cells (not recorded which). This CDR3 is CASTGQGLGAETQYF.